This T cell receptor (beta chain) was sequenced in a study of T-cell reconstitution after alpha-beta-depleted transplantation in children. This clonotype was recorded at least ten times. As it was prepared, the TCRbeta library received unique molecular identifiers. TCRdb analysed the PCR reads with MiXCR anew, one entry per CDR3 protein. The top ten clones hold over 0.95% of a sample with around 600,000 distinct CDR3 sequences, 16% of them seen once. The input for sequencing was PBMCs from the stem cell graft donor, taken from the stem cell graft. The TCR was taken from a human donor who donated a stem cell graft to a child with acute myeloid leukemia.

CDR3 sequence (DNA): TGTGCCAGCAGCTTCCCGGGACTAGAGTCCACAGATACGCAGTATTTT. Its protein is CASSFPGLESTDTQYF. This rearrangement joins TRBV7-2 to TRBJ2-3, with 8 bases lining up with TRBD2. The CDR3 totals 16 residues. The germline gives CDR1 SGHTA, CDR2 FQGNSA. With V trimmed by 3 bases and J by 2 bases, 7 bases remained unmatched. The full variable domain, with the rest looked up from reference TRBV7-2 and TRBJ2-3, is GAGVSQSPSNKVTEKGKDVELRCDPISGHTALYWYRQSLGQGLEFLIYFQGNSAPDKSGLPSDRFSAERTGGSVSTLTIQRTQQEDSAVYLCASSFPGLESTDTQYFGPGTRLTVL.